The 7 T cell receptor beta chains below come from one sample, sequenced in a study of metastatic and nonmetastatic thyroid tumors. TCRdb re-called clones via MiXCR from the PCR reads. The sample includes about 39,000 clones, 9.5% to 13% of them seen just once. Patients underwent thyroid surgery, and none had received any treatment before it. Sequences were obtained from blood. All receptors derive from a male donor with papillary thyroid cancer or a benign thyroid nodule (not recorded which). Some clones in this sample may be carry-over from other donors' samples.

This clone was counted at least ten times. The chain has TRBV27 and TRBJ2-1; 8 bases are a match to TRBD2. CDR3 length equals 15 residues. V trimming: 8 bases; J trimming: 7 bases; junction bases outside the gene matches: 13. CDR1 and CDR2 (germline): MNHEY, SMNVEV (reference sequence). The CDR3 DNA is TGTGCCAGCGACAAGCGTGGGCTAGCGGGTAATGAGCAGTTCTTC. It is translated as CASDKRGLAGNEQFF.

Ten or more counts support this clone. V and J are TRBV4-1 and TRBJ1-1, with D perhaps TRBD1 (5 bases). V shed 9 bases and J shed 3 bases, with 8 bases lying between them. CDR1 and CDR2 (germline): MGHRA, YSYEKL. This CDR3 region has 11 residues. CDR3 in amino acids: CASGGDTEAFF. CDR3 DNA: TGCGCCAGTGGGGGGGACACTGAAGCTTTCTTT.

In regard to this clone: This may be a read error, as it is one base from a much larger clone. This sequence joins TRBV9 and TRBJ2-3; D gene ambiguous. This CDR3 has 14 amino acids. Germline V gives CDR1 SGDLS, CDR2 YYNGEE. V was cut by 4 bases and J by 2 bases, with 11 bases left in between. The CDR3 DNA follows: TGTGCCAGCAGCCCGGACCGCATCACAGATACGCAGTATTTT. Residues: CASSPDRITDTQYF.

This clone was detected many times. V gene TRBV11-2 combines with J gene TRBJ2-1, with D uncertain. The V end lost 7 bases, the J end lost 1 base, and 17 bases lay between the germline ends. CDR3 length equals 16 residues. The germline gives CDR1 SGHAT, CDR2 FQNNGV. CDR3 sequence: CASTLIGAESYNEQFF. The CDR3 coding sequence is TGTGCCAGCACCCTTATAGGCGCGGAATCCTACAATGAGCAGTTCTTC. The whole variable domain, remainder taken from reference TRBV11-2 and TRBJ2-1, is EAGVAQSPRYKIIEKRQSVAFWCNPISGHATLYWYQQILGQGPKLLIQFQNNGVVDDSQLPKDRFSAERLKGVDSTLKIQPAKLEDSAVYLCASTLIGAESYNEQFFGPGTRLTVL.

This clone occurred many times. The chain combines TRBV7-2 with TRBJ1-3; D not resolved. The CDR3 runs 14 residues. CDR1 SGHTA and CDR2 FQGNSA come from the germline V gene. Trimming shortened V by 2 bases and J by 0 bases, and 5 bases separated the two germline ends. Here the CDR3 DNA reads TGTGCCAGCAGCTTAACATACTCTGGAAACACCATATATTTT. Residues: CASSLTYSGNTIYF.

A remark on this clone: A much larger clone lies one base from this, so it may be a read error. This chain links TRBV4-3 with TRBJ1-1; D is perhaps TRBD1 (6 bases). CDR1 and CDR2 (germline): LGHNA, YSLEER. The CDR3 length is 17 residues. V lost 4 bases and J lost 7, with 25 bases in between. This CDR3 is CASSPGGRGGGHYEAFF. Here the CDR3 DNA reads TGCGCCAGCAGCCCCGGCGGAAGAGGAGGGGGACATTATGAAGCTTTCTTT.

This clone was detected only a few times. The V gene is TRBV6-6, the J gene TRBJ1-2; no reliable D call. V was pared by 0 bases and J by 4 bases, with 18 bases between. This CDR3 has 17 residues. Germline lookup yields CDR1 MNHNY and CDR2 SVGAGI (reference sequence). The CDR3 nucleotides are TGTGCCAGCAGTTACTCGAGCGTGTGCGCCACACGCTATGGCTACACCTTC. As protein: CASSYSSVCATRYGYTF.